The TCR beta chain under discussion was sequenced for a study of T cells in localized non-small cell lung cancer. General observations from the study: There were a median 57 of the top 100 tumor clones appearing in adjacent lung. Since sequencing was restricted to only one region of the tumor, intratumor heterogeneity remains a possibility. Uninvolved neighboring lung showed the greatest T cell clonality, exceeding tumor. With higher T cell density in blood came longer overall survival.

Looked up from germline, CDR1 is SQVTM and CDR2 is ANQGSEA. This CDR3 has 13 residues. Trimming pared 4 bases from V and 6 bases from J, leaving 14 bases between. A note on this clone: What it recognizes is unknown.

The repertoire was sequenced with immunoSEQ multiplex PCR; TCRdb's copy has only in-frame clones and lacks some. This table holds fewer than 95,000 clones, more than 75% found once. The starting material was PBMCs, obtained before any cancer treatment. The source of this sequence is a woman aged 35-75 years with stage II squamous cell lung carcinoma. The rearrangement joins TRBV29-1 to TRBJ2-3; possibly TRBD1 or TRBD2 for D (5 bases each). CDR3 coding DNA: TGCAGCGTTGGCGTGGGACGCGCCGATACGCAGTATTTT. Its translation is CSVGVGRADTQYF.